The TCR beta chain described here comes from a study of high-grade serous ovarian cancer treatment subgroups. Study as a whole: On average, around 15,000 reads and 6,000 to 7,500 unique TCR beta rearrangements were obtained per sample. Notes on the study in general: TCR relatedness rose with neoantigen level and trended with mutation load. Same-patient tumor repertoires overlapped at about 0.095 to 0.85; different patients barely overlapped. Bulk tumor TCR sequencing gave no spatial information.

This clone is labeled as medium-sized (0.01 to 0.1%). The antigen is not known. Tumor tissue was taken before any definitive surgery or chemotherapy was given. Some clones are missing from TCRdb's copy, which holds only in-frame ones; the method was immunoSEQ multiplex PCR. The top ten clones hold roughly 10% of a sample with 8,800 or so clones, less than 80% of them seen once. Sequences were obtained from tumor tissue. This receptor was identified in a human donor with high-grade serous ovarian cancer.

In DNA, the CDR3 is TGTGCCACCAGCGGGGGTAATCAGCCCCAGCATTTT. Its protein is CATSGGNQPQHF. V usage is TRBV15 and J usage is TRBJ1-5, with D possibly TRBD1 on 5 matching bases. Germline loops: CDR1 LNHNV, CDR2 YYDKDF (reference sequence). The CDR3 runs 12 residues. V lost 5 bases and J 4 bases, leaving 6 bases between the germline ends.